This TCR beta chain was sequenced in a study of spatial heterogeneity in lung cancer (dated by TCRdb to between 2019 and 2020). At the level of the whole study: Donors were 72 patients with early-stage, untreated non-small cell lung cancer from the lung TRACERx cohort. Follow-up PBMC samples were sequenced whenever available, with the median time to follow-up being 2 to 3 years after resection. Beta-chain transcripts were consistently detected in greater numbers than alpha-chain transcripts, which likely reflected higher beta-chain transcript abundance. In the raw uncorrected reads, each unique combination of TCR and UMI appeared more than ten times on average. In non-small cell lung cancer, the study made a quantitative comparison of TCR alpha and beta repertoires among multiple tumor regions, matched nontumor lung and blood. Nonsynonymous mutation counts, determined by whole-exome sequencing of tumor tissue, were related to TCR repertoire features. At surgery, both alpha and beta chains were TCR-sequenced in roughly 200 tumor regions, fewer than 65 matched nontumor lung samples and some 58 PBMC samples. What the authors observed across the whole study: Additional single-cell paired TCR alpha and beta sequencing was considered necessary to confirm, at a functional level, the hypothesis that regional TCRs recognize regional mutations. Ubiquitous expanded tumor TCRs were found in blood more often at tumor resection than at routine follow-up. Comparisons of baseline and follow-up blood repertoires included only 14 patients.

A note on this clonotype: The antigen this receptor binds is unknown. No base quality information exists; no much larger clone differs at one position.

The meaning of the sample's time point label: blood at routine non-recurrence follow-up after resection. Whole RNA extracted from tumor and nontumor lung tissue, or from cryopreserved PBMC samples, was used for TCR sequencing without cell sorting. A patient was chosen for TCR sequencing only when enough RNA was available from at least two tumor regions. The library came from 5' RACE. Sequencing instrument: NextSeq 500. The TCR library protocol attached a unique molecular identifier to each TCR cDNA molecule to allow correction of PCR and sequencing errors. The authors' analysis ran thus. TCR identification, UMI-based error correction and CDR3 extraction were all carried out with Decombinator tools. TCRs above a frequency of 2 per 1,000, corresponding to the top 1% of the tumor frequency distribution, were defined as expanded. Renyi diversity was calculated using the R vegan package after each repertoire was subsampled 100 times to 5,000 TCRs. CDR3 similarity networks were constructed using string-kernel similarity of amino acid triplets, with links drawn between CDR3s whose pairwise similarity was above 0.82. TCRdb reran the public reads through fastp at Q25 and MiXCR, keeping productive beta chains. Every distinct CDR3 protein forms one entry, paired with its most common genes and DNA. The V and J calls were not made by the authors but by TCRdb's processing. This sample has about 43,000 distinct CDR3 sequences in its table, and about 23% of those were observed once. About 7.2% of the sample goes to the ten largest clones.

Between the V and J ends, shortened by 7 bases and 1 base respectively, the junction contains 10 bases. The CDR3 has 12 amino acids, counting the end cysteine and phenylalanine. The kept DNA is CDR3 alone, 36 bases in frame from the first base. Per the germline V gene, SQVTM is the CDR1 and ANQGSEA is the CDR2. This TCR derives from a female donor with early-stage non-small cell lung cancer. This receptor chain uses TRBV29-1 and TRBJ1-1; confidence is insufficient to name the D gene. The input for sequencing was PBMCs, taken at follow-up. This receptor carries the CDR3 CSGAGGNTEAFF. The nucleotides read TGCAGCGGAGCGGGTGGGAACACTGAAGCTTTCTTT. The entire variable domain, with the stretches around the CDR3 drawn from the reference TRBV29-1 and TRBJ1-1 proteins, is SAVISQKPSRDICQRGTSLTIQCQVDSQVTMMFWYRQQPGQSLTLIATANQGSEATYESGFVIDKFPISRPNLTFSTLTVSNMSPEDSSIYLCSGAGGNTEAFFGQGTRLTVV.